Detailed here is one T cell receptor (beta chain). The data originate from a study of blood T cell repertoires in COVID-19. Study as a whole: Acute and convalescent COVID-19 specimens originated in the United States, Italy and Spain.

The repertoire was sequenced with immunoSEQ multiplex PCR; TCRdb's copy has only in-frame clones and lacks some. Here the sample spans 200,000 to 300,000 clones, approximately 86% being singletons. The J segment lost 3 bases and the V segment lost 0 bases, leaving 5 bases of the junction unmatched. The CDR3 covers 16 residues. Germline loops: CDR1 SGHTA, CDR2 FQGNSA. The sequencing input was peripheral blood. The sequence derives from an older woman with COVID-19, enrolled during active disease. The V and J genes are TRBV7-2 and TRBJ2-1; the match to TRBD2 covers 7 bases. CDR3 nucleotide sequence: TGTGCCAGCAGCTTAGCGACTAGCCGGATCTACAATGAGCAGTTCTTC. This codes for CASSLATSRIYNEQFF.